This T cell receptor (beta chain) was recorded in a study of cytomegalovirus exposure and HLA in healthy donors. Sequencing was performed with immunoSEQ multiplex PCR; in TCRdb, only in-frame clones are kept and a portion is missing. The sample consists of fewer than 200,000 clones, around 90% of them appearing once. The germline V gene has CDR1 MDHEN and CDR2 SYDVKM. There are 13 residues in the CDR3. A word on this clone: One end of the junction is discordant with germline, which a read error may explain.

Sequencing input: PBMCs. The clonotype was recovered from a woman younger than 35 in good health and CMV-seropositive. The rearrangement joins TRBV28 to TRBJ1-4; no clear D. The CDR3 nucleotides read TGTGCCAGCCTCCGCCAGACTAATGAAAAACTGTTCTTT. Encoded protein: CASLRQTNEKLFF.